This TCR beta chain was identified during a study of monozygotic twins with inflammatory bowel disease. Regarding the study as a whole: Clonotypes shared with others were fewer in IBD patients than in healthy twins, especially with disease activity.

Per the germline V gene, CDR1 is SGHRS and CDR2 is YFSETQ. The CDR3 has 15 amino acids. About this clonotype itself: Its antigen remains unknown.

TCRdb re-analyzed the 5' RACE reads; it lists each CDR3 protein once, without DNA. This sample carries 150,000 to 200,000 distinct CDR3 sequences, with 7.4% going to the ten biggest clones. A roughly 2.5 ml blood sample was drawn per donor. Investigators pulled total RNA out of whole blood and did not sort T cells. This TCR came from a human donor with ulcerative colitis or Crohn's disease, or a healthy co-twin of an affected twin (not recorded which). J is TRBJ1-2 and V is TRBV5-1; TCRdb indicates TRBD1, and absent DNA this call remains unverified. Material for sequencing was blood. The CDR3 spells CASSGGQGRIYGYTF.